This entry lists 16 T cell receptor beta chains sequenced from one sample in a study of cytomegalovirus exposure and HLA in healthy donors. The PCR employed 60 Vbeta primers together with 13 Jbeta primers. The assay was immunoSEQ multiplex PCR, and TCRdb's table has in-frame clones only and misses some. The sample consists of around 300,000 clones, about 66% of them appearing once. Sequencing input: PBMCs. The receptors here all came from a female donor in good health and CMV-seronegative.

CDR3: CASSLASGGDENIQYF. CDR3 DNA: TGCGCCAGCAGCTTGGCTAGTGGGGGCGATGAAAACATTCAGTACTTC. The J gene is TRBJ2-4, the V gene TRBV5-1, with D tentatively TRBD1 (6 bases). Between the trimmed V and J ends, which lost 0 bases and 5 bases, there was a span of 15 bases. This CDR3 contains 16 residues. Per germline, CDR1 SGHRS and CDR2 YFSETQ. Full variable domain (remainder filled in from reference TRBV5-1 and TRBJ2-4): KAGVTQTPRYLIKTRGQQVTLSCSPISGHRSVSWYQQTPGQGLQFLFEYFSETQRNKGNFPGRFSGRQFSNSRSEMNVSTLELGDSALYLCASSLASGGDENIQYFGAGTRLSVL.

V usage is TRBV10-3 and J usage is TRBJ2-3, with a weak D call TRBD1 (6 bases). Between the trimmed V and J ends, which lost 8 bases and 6 bases, there was a span of 15 bases. Germline assignment: CDR1 ENHRY and CDR2 SYGVKD. This CDR3 comprises 13 residues. In nucleotides, the CDR3 is TGTGCCATCGCCAGGGGTTCTGGGGATACGCAGTATTTT. This gives the protein CAIARGSGDTQYF.

For this clone: At the DNA level, this CDR3 is encoded by other sequences in the same sample as well. The V gene is TRBV7-9, the J gene TRBJ2-7; the D is unclear. Germline V gene lookup returns CDR1 SEHNR and CDR2 FQNEAQ (reference sequence). The CDR3 totals 14 residues. V was clipped by 5 bases and J by 0 bases, with 11 bases between them. CDR3 amino acids: CASSRLADSYEQYF. CDR3 DNA: TGTGCCAGCAGCCGACTGGCGGACTCCTACGAGCAGTACTTC.

The chain couples TRBV7-2 to TRBJ2-5; the D gene is possibly TRBD1 (5 bases). The J call may not be correct, given that the DNA end is closer to TRBJ2-7. From germline, CDR1 is SGHTA and CDR2 FQGNSA. The CDR3 loop spans 16 amino acids. CDR3: CASSFEFLGRTYEQYF. As DNA, the CDR3 is TGTGCCAGCAGCTTCGAATTCTTGGGGCGGACCTACGAGCAGTACTTC.

Only a few counts were recorded for this clone. V gene TRBV29-1 combines with J gene TRBJ1-1; D gene uncertain. Trimming pared 8 bases from V and 5 bases from J, leaving 21 bases between. CDR1 and CDR2 (germline): SQVTM, ANQGSEA. This CDR3 has 14 amino acids. CDR3 sequence (DNA): TGCAGCTTAAGAGGCAACGGGGAGAGGACTGAAGCTTTCTTT. Protein sequence: CSLRGNGERTEAFF.

J is TRBJ2-3 and V is TRBV9, with 9 bases identical to TRBD2. The CDR3 consists of 17 residues. The germline gives CDR1 SGDLS, CDR2 YYNGEE. J lost 2 bases, V lost 0 bases, and 7 bases had no gene match. This CDR3 is CASSVEGTSQPTDTQYF. The CDR3 nucleotides read TGTGCCAGCAGCGTAGAAGGGACTAGCCAACCCACAGATACGCAGTATTTT.

This chain joins TRBV7-2 and TRBJ1-2; D gene uncertain. CDR1 and CDR2 (germline): SGHTA, FQGNSA. The CDR3 is 14 amino acids. V lost 2 bases and J 8 bases, leaving 15 bases between the germline ends. CDR3 amino acids: CASSLSHSAVGYTF. The CDR3 nucleotides read TGTGCCAGCAGCTTAAGCCACTCGGCGGTCGGCTACACCTTC.

A word on this clone: The germline gene is not matched at one end of the junction; a read error may be the cause. This chain connects TRBV7-9 to TRBJ2-1; D possibly corresponds to TRBD1 (6 bases). Germline values: CDR1 SEHNR, CDR2 FQNEAQ (reference sequence). The CDR3 length is 11 residues. CDR3 loop: CSSSLEDRWFF. The CDR3 DNA reads TGTTCCAGCAGCTTAGAGGACAGATGGTTCTTC.

The rearrangement links TRBV10-2 to TRBJ1-3; maybe TRBD1 (5 bases). Trimming removed 6 bases at V and 2 bases at J, with 8 bases between. The CDR3 spans 13 residues. CDR1 is WSHSY and CDR2 is SAAADI in the germline V gene. CDR3 region: CASRPGAGNTIYF. As DNA, the CDR3 is TGCGCCAGCAGGCCGGGGGCTGGAAACACCATATATTTT.

The genes are TRBV7-6 and TRBJ2-3, with a weak D call TRBD1 (5 bases). The CDR3 runs to 13 residues. V lost 3 bases and J lost 6, with 10 bases in between. Looked up from germline, CDR1 is SGHVS and CDR2 is FNYEAQ. The CDR3 here is CASSLGPWDTQYF. CDR3 nucleotide sequence: TGTGCCAGCAGCTTGGGGCCCTGGGATACGCAGTATTTT.

The V call is TRBV28, the J call TRBJ1-2, with a weak D call TRBD1 (5 bases). The V and J ends lost 2 bases and 4 bases respectively, with 11 bases between them. This CDR3 comprises 14 residues. CDR1 and CDR2 (germline): MDHEN, SYDVKM. The CDR3 sequence: CASSLAGLAYGYTF. The CDR3 nucleotides are TGTGCCAGCAGTTTAGCAGGGTTGGCCTATGGCTACACCTTC.

On this clone itself: Relative to the germline gene, one junction end is altered; a read error may explain this. The chain employs TRBV7-9 and TRBJ2-7; TRBD1 matches at 7 bases. The CDR3 runs to 14 residues. Germline lookup yields CDR1 SEHNR and CDR2 FQNEAQ (reference sequence). DNA of the CDR3: TGTTCCAGCAGCTTATCAGGACAGGCCTACGAGCAGTACTTC. Protein sequence: CSSSLSGQAYEQYF.

This clone was seen a few times. This rearrangement joins TRBV11-2 to TRBJ2-2; D may be TRBD1 (6 bases). V lost 5 bases to trimming and J lost 9 bases, with 22 bases between them. Germline V CDR1 and CDR2: SGHAT, FQNNGV. This CDR3 spans 16 amino acids. The CDR3 loop reads CASSQRPGQRPWELFF. The CDR3 nucleotides read TGTGCCAGCAGCCAAAGACCGGGACAAAGACCCTGGGAGCTGTTTTTT.

The rearrangement links TRBV6-1 to TRBJ1-1; 11 bases match TRBD1. This CDR3 contains 15 residues. The junction had 13 bases not matched to a gene; V was cut back by 11 bases and J by 5 bases. Germline V gene lookup returns CDR1 MNHNS and CDR2 SASEGT. The CDR3 protein is CAGSLGQGVRTEAFF. The CDR3 DNA is TGTGCCGGTTCATTGGGACAGGGGGTTAGGACTGAAGCTTTCTTT.

The V call is TRBV6-5, the J call TRBJ2-1; D is perhaps TRBD2 (5 bases). Germline CDR1 reads MNHEY; CDR2 reads SVGAGI. This CDR3 has 13 amino acids. The V end was cut by 6 bases, the J end by 4 bases, with 10 bases between. CDR3 loop: CASSPSRYNEQFF. The CDR3 DNA sequence: TGTGCCAGCAGCCCTAGCAGGTACAATGAGCAGTTCTTC.

CDR3 in amino acids: CASSPNPGQGNSPLHF. Written as DNA, the CDR3 is TGTGCCAGCAGCCCAAACCCTGGACAGGGGAATTCACCCCTCCACTTT. The rearrangement joins TRBV4-2 to TRBJ1-6; 9 bases line up with TRBD1. Trimming removed 4 bases from V and 7 bases from J; junction bases left unmatched: 8. There are 16 residues in the CDR3. The germline gives CDR1 LGHNA, CDR2 YNFKEQ.